The 5 T cell receptor beta chains presented below share a single source sample, sequenced in a study of PD-L1 blockade in urothelial cancer. Measured with immunoSEQ multiplex PCR; TCRdb has only the in-frame clones, and not every one. Of about 14,000 clones in the sample, roughly 90% were seen once. The sample in question was PBMCs, obtained around atezolizumab (anti-PD-L1) treatment. These receptors all come from a man between 65 and 80 years old with urothelial cancer.

This chain connects TRBV2 to TRBJ2-5, with D possibly TRBD2 on 5 matching bases. The V end lost 10 bases, the J end lost 0 bases, and 9 bases lay between the germline ends. CDR3 length: 12 residues. CDR1 and CDR2 (germline): SNHLY, FYNNEI. The CDR3 loop reads CANGMYQETQYF. CDR3 bases: TGTGCCAACGGGATGTACCAAGAGACCCAGTACTTC.

This clone was detected only once. CDR3 sequence (DNA): TGTGCCAGCAGCCCTTACGGACTAGCGGGGGAGACCCTCTCCTACGAGCAGTACTTC. Translation: CASSPYGLAGETLSYEQYF. V and J are TRBV7-2 and TRBJ2-7; TRBD2 matches 13 bases. Germline loops: CDR1 SGHTA, CDR2 FQGNSA. After removal of 5 bases from V and 0 bases from J, the junction contained 13 bases not matched to a gene. The CDR3 totals 19 residues.

This chain joins TRBV7-2 and TRBJ2-1, with 7 positions matching TRBD1. From germline, CDR1 is SGHTA and CDR2 FQGNSA. Trimming removed 5 bases from V and 13 bases from J; junction bases left unmatched: 8. This CDR3 comprises 12 residues. In DNA form, the CDR3 reads TGTGCCAGCAGCGGCCGGACAGGCTATCAGTTCTTC. As protein: CASSGRTGYQFF.

The table lists this clone with a few counts. The gene calls are TRBV4-2 and TRBJ2-7; D remains unclear. V lost 0 bases, J lost 2 bases, and 8 bases lay in between. The V gene's germline CDR1 is LGHNA and CDR2 YNFKEQ. The length of the CDR3 is 14 residues. CDR3 nucleotide sequence: TGTGCCAGCAGCCAAGAGTACGGTCCCTACGAGCAGTACTTC. It specifies CASSQEYGPYEQYF.

The chain recombines TRBV6-5 with TRBJ2-7; D may be TRBD2 (6 bases). This CDR3 has 16 residues. V shed 0 bases and J shed 3 bases, with 15 bases lying between them. Germline values: CDR1 MNHEY, CDR2 SVGAGI. The CDR3 nucleotides read TGTGCCAGCAGTTACTCGCTATTCGGAGGGAACTACGAGCAGTACTTC. Translation gives CASSYSLFGGNYEQYF.